Following are 17 T cell receptor beta chains from one sample sequenced in a study of PD-1 blockade in classical Hodgkin lymphoma. Here immunoSEQ multiplex PCR was the method, and the copy in TCRdb shows in-frame clones only, minus some. The sample has under 80,000 clones, over 90% seen once. Noted time point: newly diagnosed, previously untreated cHL patient sample. Sequenced material: peripheral blood mononuclear cells (PBMCs). The receptors stem from a human donor with classical Hodgkin lymphoma.

This sequence joins TRBV11-2 and TRBJ1-1; D remains ambiguous. CDR3 size: 15 residues. The germline gives CDR1 SGHAT, CDR2 FQNNGV. Trimming left V 1 base short and J 6 bases short, with 15 bases between. The CDR3 reads CASSLVGGSSAEAFF. The CDR3 nucleotides read TGTGCCAGCAGCTTAGTTGGCGGATCTAGCGCTGAAGCTTTCTTT. Together with reference TRBV11-2 and TRBJ1-1, the CDR3 gives the full variable domain: EAGVAQSPRYKIIEKRQSVAFWCNPISGHATLYWYQQILGQGPKLLIQFQNNGVVDDSQLPKDRFSAERLKGVDSTLKIQPAKLEDSAVYLCASSLVGGSSAEAFFGQGTRLTVV.

The chain is built from TRBV5-5 and TRBJ1-2; D possibly corresponds to TRBD1 (6 bases). With 0 bases removed from V and 4 bases from J, the gap between germline ends came to 22 bases. Germline V gene data show CDR1 as SGHKS and CDR2 as YYEKEE (reference sequence). This CDR3 contains 18 residues. The CDR3 is CASSLGPDRSPGGYGYTF. The CDR3 DNA reads TGTGCCAGCAGCTTGGGGCCTGACAGGTCCCCCGGGGGCTATGGCTACACCTTC.

The chain links TRBV9 to TRBJ2-2, with 8 nucleotides matching TRBD2. CDR1 is SGDLS and CDR2 is YYNGEE in the germline V gene. The CDR3 spans 16 residues. V shed 3 bases, J shed 0 bases, and the junction held 4 bases outside the gene matches. CDR3 sequence (DNA): TGTGCCAGCAGCGCCCAGACTAGCGCGAACACCGGGGAGCTGTTTTTT. Its protein product is CASSAQTSANTGELFF.

The CDR3 DNA is TGTGCCAGCAGCGCCGGAAGAGGGACGGGGAACTCTGGGGCCAACGTCCTGACTTTC. This gives the protein CASSAGRGTGNSGANVLTF. The chain combines TRBV5-4 with TRBJ2-6; D might be TRBD1 or TRBD2, each matching 5 bases. The CDR3 has 19 amino acids. V lost 4 bases and J lost 0, with 20 bases in between. CDR1 and CDR2 (germline): SGHNT, YYREEE (reference sequence).

The rearrangement joins TRBV5-4 to TRBJ1-5; weak D call: TRBD1 (5 bases). The V gene's germline CDR1 is SGHNT and CDR2 YYREEE (reference sequence). This CDR3 has 15 residues. V was clipped by 0 bases and J by 5 bases, with 12 bases between them. The CDR3 loop is CASSLDGRADQPQHF. CDR3 DNA sequence: TGTGCCAGCAGCTTGGATGGCAGGGCGGATCAGCCCCAGCATTTT.

V is TRBV29-1 and J is TRBJ2-2; D ambiguous. The ends were cut back, 4 bases at V and 1 base at J, with 4 bases in the middle. The germline V gene has CDR1 SQVTM and CDR2 ANQGSEA. This CDR3 contains 12 residues. The CDR3 DNA reads as TGCAGCGTTGTTCGGAACACCGGGGAGCTGTTTTTT. It encodes CSVVRNTGELFF.

The chain couples TRBV5-1 to TRBJ2-2, with 9 bases lining up with TRBD1. The CDR3 sequence is 15 residues long. In germline, CDR1 is SGHRS, CDR2 YFSETQ. V shed 4 bases, J shed 5 bases, and the junction held 6 bases outside the gene matches. CDR3 sequence reads: CASSPGTGWTGELFF. The CDR3 bases are TGCGCCAGCAGCCCAGGGACAGGGTGGACCGGGGAGCTGTTTTTT. The whole variable domain, filled in from reference TRBV5-1 and TRBJ2-2, reads KAGVTQTPRYLIKTRGQQVTLSCSPISGHRSVSWYQQTPGQGLQFLFEYFSETQRNKGNFPGRFSGRQFSNSRSEMNVSTLELGDSALYLCASSPGTGWTGELFFGEGSRLTVL.

The chain combines TRBV5-4 with TRBJ2-1, with D perhaps TRBD2 (6 bases). Germline CDR1 SGHNT, CDR2 YYREEE (reference sequence). V lost 1 base, J lost 2 bases, and 13 bases lay in between. The CDR3 loop spans 16 amino acids. CDR3 nucleotide sequence: TGTGCCAGCAGCTTGTCCGGGACTCTTACCTACAATGAGCAGTTCTTC. As protein: CASSLSGTLTYNEQFF.

The chain recombines TRBV28 with TRBJ2-3; 7 bases align to TRBD2. The CDR3 extends over 14 amino acids. Trimming at V came to 6 bases and at J to 2 bases, leaving 5 bases not matched to a gene. CDR1 is MDHEN and CDR2 is SYDVKM in the germline V gene. CDR3 sequence: CASSGAGITDTQYF. CDR3 bases: TGTGCCAGCAGCGGAGCGGGAATCACAGATACGCAGTATTTT.

The DNA of the CDR3 is TGTGCCTGGAGGCTCGGTTCCAAAAACATTCAGTACTTC. It is translated as CAWRLGSKNIQYF. The chain combines TRBV30 with TRBJ2-4; D gene unclear. This CDR3 contains 13 residues. V lost 3 bases, J lost 2 bases, and 8 bases lay in between. The germline gives CDR1 GTSNPN, CDR2 SVGIG (reference sequence). The whole variable domain, filled in from reference TRBV30 and TRBJ2-4, reads SQTIHQWPATLVQPVGSPLSLECTVEGTSNPNLYWYRQAAGRGLQLLFYSVGIGQISSEVPQNLSASRPQDRQFILSSKKLLLSDSGFYLCAWRLGSKNIQYFGAGTRLSVL.

The V and J genes are TRBV11-3 and TRBJ2-1; D might be TRBD1 or TRBD2, each matching 6 bases. The V gene lost 4 bases and the J gene lost 13 bases, with 17 bases spanning the gap. The CDR3 totals 13 residues. The germline gives CDR1 SGHNT, CDR2 YENEEA. The CDR3 sequence is CASSSGGRREQFF. The CDR3 DNA sequence: TGTGCCAGCAGCTCTGGGGGGCGGCGAGAACAGTTCTTC.

The chain uses TRBV7-9 and TRBJ2-1, with D perhaps TRBD1 (5 bases). The CDR3 spans 13 residues. CDR1 and CDR2 (germline): SEHNR, FQNEAQ (reference sequence). Trimming took 5 bases from V and 3 from J, leaving 8 bases between them. CDR3 residues: CASSVTGYNEQFF. The CDR3 DNA reads as TGTGCCAGCAGCGTCACAGGCTACAATGAGCAGTTCTTC.

The chain uses TRBV2 and TRBJ2-2, with D possibly TRBD1 on 6 matching bases. From germline, CDR1 is SNHLY and CDR2 FYNNEI. The length of the CDR3 is 14 residues. V gave up 8 bases and J gave up 4 bases, with 14 bases separating them. CDR3 residues: CASGYRGSTGELFF. In DNA, the CDR3 is TGTGCCAGCGGTTATAGGGGGTCCACCGGGGAGCTGTTTTTT. Filled out from reference TRBV2 and TRBJ2-2, the complete variable domain reads EPEVTQTPSHQVTQMGQEVILRCVPISNHLYFYWYRQILGQKVEFLVSFYNNEISEKSEIFDDQFSVERPDGSNFTLKIRSTKLEDSAMYFCASGYRGSTGELFFGEGSRLTVL.

The rearrangement uses TRBV7-2 and TRBJ2-1; 7 bases are a match to TRBD1. The germline V gene encodes CDR1 SGHTA and CDR2 FQGNSA. V shed 3 bases and J 4 bases; nucleotides not matched to a gene: 9. The CDR3 extends over 16 amino acids. The CDR3 DNA is TGTGCCAGCAGCTTGGACTGGAGACAGGGTTACAATGAGCAGTTCTTC. Translated, it gives CASSLDWRQGYNEQFF.

The rearrangement joins TRBV4-3 to TRBJ2-7; the match to TRBD2 covers 8 bases. There are 15 residues in the CDR3. The germline V gene has CDR1 LGHNA and CDR2 YSLEER. J was trimmed by 6 bases and V by 3 bases; bases with no gene match: 10. CDR3 DNA sequence: TGCGCCAGCAGCCACCCCCGGGGGGGCGCGGTCGAGCAGTACTTC. Amino acids: CASSHPRGGAVEQYF.

The V call is TRBV11-3, the J call TRBJ1-1; D remains unclear. The CDR3 covers 13 residues. Per the germline V gene, CDR1 is SGHNT and CDR2 is YENEEA. The V gene lost 8 bases and the J gene lost 1 base, with 11 bases spanning the gap. CDR3 loop: CASGKVPNTEAFF. As DNA, the CDR3 is TGTGCCAGCGGTAAAGTGCCGAACACTGAAGCTTTCTTT.

This chain uses TRBV11-1 with TRBJ2-1; D remains unclear. This CDR3 has 16 amino acids. Germline V gives CDR1 SGHAT, CDR2 FQDESV (reference sequence). V lost 4 bases and J lost 4, with 17 bases in between. CDR3 loop: CASSYLGSRGYNEQFF. CDR3 sequence (DNA): TGTGCCAGCAGCTACTTGGGTAGCCGTGGTTACAATGAGCAGTTCTTC.